Following are 13 T cell receptor beta chains from one sample sequenced in a study of identical twins. TCRdb processed the 5' RACE reads anew with MiXCR; each CDR3 protein has one entry. The table records hundreds of thousands of distinct CDR3 sequences, 8.6% of them present only once. The sample also formed part of further work on yellow fever vaccine responses in identical twins.

The sequencing sample was made of PBMCs. Source of these receptors: a woman in her late teens or twenties in good health.

This clonotype was counted a few times. This chain links TRBV28 with TRBJ2-5; 10 nucleotides agree with TRBD2. From germline, CDR1 is MDHEN and CDR2 SYDVKM. The CDR3 is made up of 16 amino acids. The trim removed 6 bases at V and 0 bases at J, leaving 7 bases unmatched. This CDR3 is CASSPPGLAYQETQYF. The CDR3 coding sequence is TGTGCCAGCAGCCCCCCGGGACTAGCGTACCAAGAGACCCAGTACTTC.

The genes are TRBV7-6 and TRBJ2-7; 9 nucleotides agree with TRBD1. V lost 4 bases and J lost 3; bases outside the gene matches: 4. In germline, CDR1 is SGHVS, CDR2 FNYEAQ. The length of the CDR3 is 14 residues. As DNA, the CDR3 is TGTGCCAGCAGCTCTAGACAGGGGGTCTACGAGCAGTACTTC. It codes for CASSSRQGVYEQYF.

In this sample, this clonotype turned up many times. V and J are TRBV6-4 and TRBJ2-1; the match to TRBD1 covers 7 bases. After removal of 5 bases from V and 4 bases from J, the junction contained 2 bases not matched to a gene. CDR1 MRHNA and CDR2 SNTAGT come from the germline V gene. CDR3 length equals 13 residues. Written as DNA, the CDR3 is TGTGCCAGCAGTAGACAGGGTTACAATGAGCAGTTCTTC. It translates to CASSRQGYNEQFF.

The CDR3 sequence: CASSQGQGLAYEQYF. CDR3 sequence (DNA): TGTGCCAGCAGCCAGGGACAGGGATTAGCCTACGAGCAGTACTTC. The rearrangement joins TRBV7-9 to TRBJ2-7, with TRBD1 identical over 9 bases. Germline lookup yields CDR1 SEHNR and CDR2 FQNEAQ (reference sequence). After removal of 5 bases from V and 2 bases from J, the junction contained 7 bases not matched to a gene. CDR3 length: 15 residues.

This clonotype was found a few times. DNA for the CDR3: TGTGCCAGCAGCTCCCTAGGGCGGTACGAGCAGTACTTC. Translation: CASSSLGRYEQYF. The chain uses TRBV7-2 and TRBJ2-7; the D is unclear. Between the trimmed V and J ends, which lost 4 bases and 4 bases, there was a span of 11 bases. The germline gives CDR1 SGHTA, CDR2 FQGNSA. CDR3 length: 13 amino acids. The variable domain in full, completed from reference TRBV7-2 and TRBJ2-7, reads GAGVSQSPSNKVTEKGKDVELRCDPISGHTALYWYRQSLGQGLEFLIYFQGNSAPDKSGLPSDRFSAERTGGSVSTLTIQRTQQEDSAVYLCASSSLGRYEQYFGPGTRLTVT.

Only a few counts were recorded for this clonotype. V and J are TRBV7-3 and TRBJ2-2, with a weak D call TRBD2 (6 bases). In germline, CDR1 is SGHTA, CDR2 FQGTGA. The CDR3 extends over 14 amino acids. V was pared by 5 bases and J by 4 bases, with 11 bases between. This CDR3 is CASSAPGVTGELFF. For the CDR3, the DNA is TGTGCCAGCAGCGCACCGGGGGTCACCGGGGAGCTGTTTTTT.

Points on this clonotype: One end of the junction varies from germline; a read error may be responsible. The rearrangement links TRBV12-3 or TRBV12-4 to TRBJ2-1; tentatively, D is TRBD1 or TRBD2 (6 bases each). The CDR3 contains 18 residues. The CDR3 sequence is CTSSLGVGSGRTDNEQFF. In DNA form, the CDR3 reads TGTACCAGCAGTTTAGGGGTTGGTAGCGGCCGGACAGACAATGAGCAGTTCTTC.

The chain joins TRBV30 to TRBJ2-5; perhaps D is TRBD1 or TRBD2 (5 bases each). CDR3 size: 13 residues. CDR1 and CDR2 (germline): GTSNPN, SVGIG (reference sequence). The V end was cut by 4 bases, the J end by 1 base, with 10 bases between. The CDR3 DNA reads as TGTGCCTGGACCCCCGGGGCCCAAGAGACCCAGTACTTC. Translation gives CAWTPGAQETQYF.

This clonotype occurred a few times. The rearrangement uses TRBV20-1 and TRBJ2-7; D remains ambiguous. CDR3 length equals 12 residues. Germline CDR1 and CDR2: DFQATT and SNEGSKA (reference sequence). V lost 4 bases to trimming and J lost 5 bases, with 12 bases between them. Here the CDR3 DNA reads TGCAGTGCTAAGGGCTCCCTGGACGAGCAGTACTTC. Its translation is CSAKGSLDEQYF.

This clonotype was counted only a few times. The rearrangement joins TRBV12-3 or TRBV12-4 to TRBJ2-1; the match to TRBD2 covers 12 bases. J lost 8 bases, V lost 5 bases, and 7 bases had no gene match. CDR3 length: 15 residues. CDR3 residues: CASSNGLAGLDEQFF. CDR3 in DNA: TGTGCCAGCAGTAACGGACTAGCGGGATTGGATGAGCAGTTCTTC.

This clonotype has more than one count but fewer than ten. The rearrangement joins TRBV6-1 to TRBJ2-3, with unresolved D. CDR1 is MNHNS, CDR2 SASEGT, per germline. V dropped 6 bases and J dropped 2 bases, with 21 bases sitting between them. This CDR3 is built from 17 residues. CDR3 in amino acids: CASRKRNNFSPTDTQYF. The CDR3, as DNA: TGTGCCAGCAGAAAGCGTAACAACTTTTCGCCCACAGATACGCAGTATTTT.

This clonotype was picked up a small number of times. The chain's CDR3 is CASSHSANLNSPLHF. The CDR3 DNA is TGTGCCAGCAGTCATTCAGCCAACCTGAATTCACCCCTCCACTTT. The V call is TRBV7-9, the J call TRBJ1-6; D not resolved. This CDR3 has 15 amino acids. Per the germline V gene, CDR1 is SEHNR and CDR2 is FQNEAQ (reference sequence). The germline V and J ends were trimmed by 6 bases and 7 bases, with 16 bases remaining between them. The full variable domain, its missing parts supplied by reference TRBV7-9 and TRBJ1-6, is DTGVSQNPRHKITKRGQNVTFRCDPISEHNRLYWYRQTLGQGPEFLTYFQNEAQLEKSRLLSDRFSAERPKGSFSTLEIQRTEQGDSAMYLCASSHSANLNSPLHFGNGTRLTVT.

This clonotype appeared a few times. The chain carries TRBV7-2 and TRBJ2-5; D unresolved. Germline lookup yields CDR1 SGHTA and CDR2 FQGNSA. The CDR3 is 13 amino acids. Trimming shortened V by 1 base and J by 6 bases, and 9 bases separated the two germline ends. For the CDR3, the DNA is TGTGCCAGCAGCTTAGAAGGGTTAAAGACCCAGTACTTC. Translating it yields CASSLEGLKTQYF. The variable domain in full, completed from reference TRBV7-2 and TRBJ2-5, reads GAGVSQSPSNKVTEKGKDVELRCDPISGHTALYWYRQSLGQGLEFLIYFQGNSAPDKSGLPSDRFSAERTGGSVSTLTIQRTQQEDSAVYLCASSLEGLKTQYFGPGTRLLVL.